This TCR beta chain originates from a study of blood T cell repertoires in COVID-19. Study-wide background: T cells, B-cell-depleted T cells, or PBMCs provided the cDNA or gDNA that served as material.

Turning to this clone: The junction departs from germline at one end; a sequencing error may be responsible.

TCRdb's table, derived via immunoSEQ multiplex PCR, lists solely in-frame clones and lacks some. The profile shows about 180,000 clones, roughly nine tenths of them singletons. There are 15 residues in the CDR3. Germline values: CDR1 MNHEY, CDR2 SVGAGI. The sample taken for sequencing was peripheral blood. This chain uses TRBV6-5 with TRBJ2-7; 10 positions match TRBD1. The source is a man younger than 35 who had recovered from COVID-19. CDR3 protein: CASTYRDRGSYEQYF. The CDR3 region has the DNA TGTGCCAGCACTTACCGGGACAGGGGATCCTACGAGCAGTACTTC.